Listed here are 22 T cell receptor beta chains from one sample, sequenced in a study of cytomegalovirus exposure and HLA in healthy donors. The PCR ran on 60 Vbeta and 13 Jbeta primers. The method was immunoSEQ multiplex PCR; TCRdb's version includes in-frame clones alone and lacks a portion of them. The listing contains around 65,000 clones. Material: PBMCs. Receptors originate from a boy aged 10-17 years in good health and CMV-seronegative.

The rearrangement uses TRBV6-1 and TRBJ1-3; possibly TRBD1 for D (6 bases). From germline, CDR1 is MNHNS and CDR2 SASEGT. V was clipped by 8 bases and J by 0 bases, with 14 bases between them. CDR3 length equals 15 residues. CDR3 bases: TGTGCCAGCCGTGCTCAGGGGCCCTCTGGAAACACCATATATTTT. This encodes CASRAQGPSGNTIYF.

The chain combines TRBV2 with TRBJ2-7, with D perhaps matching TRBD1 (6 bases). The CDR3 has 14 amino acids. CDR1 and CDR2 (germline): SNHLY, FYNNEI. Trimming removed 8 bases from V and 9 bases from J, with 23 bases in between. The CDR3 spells CASAGQTNDSGQYF. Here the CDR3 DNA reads TGTGCCAGCGCCGGACAGACAAACGACTCAGGGCAGTACTTC.

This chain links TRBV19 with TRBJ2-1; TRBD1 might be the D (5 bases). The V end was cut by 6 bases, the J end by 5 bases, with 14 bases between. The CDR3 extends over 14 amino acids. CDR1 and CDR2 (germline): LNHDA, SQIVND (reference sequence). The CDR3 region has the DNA TGTGCCAGTAGACAGCAGGGTTTGGACAATGAGCAGTTCTTC. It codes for CASRQQGLDNEQFF.

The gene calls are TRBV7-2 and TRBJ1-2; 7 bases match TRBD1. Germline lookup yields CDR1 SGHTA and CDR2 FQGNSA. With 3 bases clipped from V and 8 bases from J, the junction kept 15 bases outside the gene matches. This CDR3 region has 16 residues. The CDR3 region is CASSFQGSTGEYGYTF. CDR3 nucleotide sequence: TGTGCCAGCAGCTTTCAAGGATCAACAGGGGAATACGGCTACACCTTC.

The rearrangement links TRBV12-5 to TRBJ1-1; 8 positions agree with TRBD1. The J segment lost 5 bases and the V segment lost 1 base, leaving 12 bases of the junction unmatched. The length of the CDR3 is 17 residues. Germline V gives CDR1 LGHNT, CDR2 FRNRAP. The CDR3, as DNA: TGTGCTAGTGGTTTGGGCTTGGGGACAGGAAGGAGGACTGAAGCTTTCTTT. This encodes CASGLGLGTGRRTEAFF. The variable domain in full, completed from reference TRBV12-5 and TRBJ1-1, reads DARVTQTPRHKVTEMGQEVTMRCQPILGHNTVFWYRQTMMQGLELLAYFRNRAPLDDSGMPKDRFSAEMPDATLATLKIQPSEPRDSAVYFCASGLGLGTGRRTEAFFGQGTRLTVV.

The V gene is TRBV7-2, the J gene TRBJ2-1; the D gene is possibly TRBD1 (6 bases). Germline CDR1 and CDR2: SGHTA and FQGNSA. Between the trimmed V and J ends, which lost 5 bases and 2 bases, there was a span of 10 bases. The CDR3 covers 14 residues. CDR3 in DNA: TGTGCCAGCAGCCCCCGGACAGCCTACAATGAGCAGTTCTTC. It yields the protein CASSPRTAYNEQFF.

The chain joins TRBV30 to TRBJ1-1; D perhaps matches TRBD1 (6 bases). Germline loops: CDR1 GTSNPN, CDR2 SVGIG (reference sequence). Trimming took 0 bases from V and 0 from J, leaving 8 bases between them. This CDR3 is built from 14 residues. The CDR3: CAWSVGTLNTEAFF. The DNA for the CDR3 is TGTGCCTGGAGTGTTGGGACACTGAACACTGAAGCTTTCTTT.

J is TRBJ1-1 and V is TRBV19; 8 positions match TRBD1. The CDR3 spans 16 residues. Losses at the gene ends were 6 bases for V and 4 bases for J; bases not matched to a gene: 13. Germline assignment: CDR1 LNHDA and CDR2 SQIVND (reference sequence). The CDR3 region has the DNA TGTGCCAGTAGGACTAGACAGGGGAGTTCGGTCACTGAAGCTTTCTTT. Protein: CASRTRQGSSVTEAFF.

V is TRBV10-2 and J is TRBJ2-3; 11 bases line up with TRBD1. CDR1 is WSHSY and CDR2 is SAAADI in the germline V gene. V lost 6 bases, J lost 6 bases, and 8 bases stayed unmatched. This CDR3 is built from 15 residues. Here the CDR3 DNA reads TGCGCCAGCAGCGAGGGACAGGGGGGTAGGGATACGCAGTATTTT. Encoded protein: CASSEGQGGRDTQYF.

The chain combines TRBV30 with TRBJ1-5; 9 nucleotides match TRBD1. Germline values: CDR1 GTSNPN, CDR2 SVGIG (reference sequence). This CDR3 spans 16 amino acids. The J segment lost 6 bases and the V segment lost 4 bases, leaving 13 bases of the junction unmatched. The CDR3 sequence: CAWNGGTGQVGQPQHF. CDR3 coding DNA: TGTGCCTGGAATGGAGGGACAGGGCAGGTTGGTCAGCCCCAGCATTTT.

The CDR3 DNA follows: TGCGCCAGCAGCTGGCCTCCGGACAATACCCCCTACGAGCAGTACTTC. Protein sequence: CASSWPPDNTPYEQYF. V gene TRBV5-1 combines with J gene TRBJ2-7; D may be TRBD1 (5 bases). CDR1 is SGHRS and CDR2 is YFSETQ in the germline V gene. Trimming stripped 3 bases from V and 2 bases from J, with 18 bases between. The CDR3 is 16 residues long.

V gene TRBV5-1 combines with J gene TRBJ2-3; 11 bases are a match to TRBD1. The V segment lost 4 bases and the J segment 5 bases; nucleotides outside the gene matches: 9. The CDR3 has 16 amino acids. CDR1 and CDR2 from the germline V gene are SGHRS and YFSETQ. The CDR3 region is CASSPGQGAPGDTQYF. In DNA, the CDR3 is TGCGCCAGCAGCCCTGGACAGGGGGCGCCTGGAGATACGCAGTATTTT.

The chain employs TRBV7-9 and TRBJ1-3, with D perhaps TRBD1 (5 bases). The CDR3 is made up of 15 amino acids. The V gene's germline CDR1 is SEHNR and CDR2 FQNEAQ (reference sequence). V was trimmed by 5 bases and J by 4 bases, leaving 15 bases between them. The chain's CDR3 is CASSPGVSEGNTIYF. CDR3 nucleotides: TGTGCCAGCAGCCCGGGGGTCTCGGAGGGAAACACCATATATTTT.

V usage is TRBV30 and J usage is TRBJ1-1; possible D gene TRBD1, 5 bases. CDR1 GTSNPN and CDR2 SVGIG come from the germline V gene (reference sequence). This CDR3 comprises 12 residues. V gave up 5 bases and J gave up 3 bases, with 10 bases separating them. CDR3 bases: TGTGCCTGGCGCGGGGGGGACACTGAAGCTTTCTTT. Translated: CAWRGGDTEAFF.

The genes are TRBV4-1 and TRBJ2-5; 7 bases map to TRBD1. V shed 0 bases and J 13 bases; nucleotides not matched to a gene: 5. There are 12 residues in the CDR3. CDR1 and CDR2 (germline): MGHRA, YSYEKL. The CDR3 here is CASSQEDRSPYF. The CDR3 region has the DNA TGCGCCAGCAGCCAAGAGGACAGGTCCCCGTACTTC.

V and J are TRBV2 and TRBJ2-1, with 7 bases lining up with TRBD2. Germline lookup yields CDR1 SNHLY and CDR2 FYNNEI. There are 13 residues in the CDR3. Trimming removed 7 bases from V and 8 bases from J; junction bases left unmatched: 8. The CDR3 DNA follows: TGTGCCAGCACCCTAAGGGAGGGTGATGAGCAGTTCTTC. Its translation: CASTLREGDEQFF.

The CDR3 protein is CASSIEGANYGYTF. CDR3 sequence (DNA): TGTGCCAGTAGTATCGAGGGGGCAAACTATGGCTACACCTTC. V usage is TRBV19 and J usage is TRBJ1-2, with 7 bases fitting TRBD1. This CDR3 has 14 amino acids. Germline lookup yields CDR1 LNHDA and CDR2 SQIVND (reference sequence). The V and J ends lost 3 bases and 2 bases, in that order; junction bases with no gene match: 3.

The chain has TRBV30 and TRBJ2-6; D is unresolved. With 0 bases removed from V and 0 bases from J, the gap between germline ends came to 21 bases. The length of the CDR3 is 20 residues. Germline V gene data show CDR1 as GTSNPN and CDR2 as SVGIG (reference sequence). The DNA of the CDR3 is TGTGCCTGGAGTGTACTTATCCCGGATACTTGGAGCTCTGGGGCCAACGTCCTGACTTTC. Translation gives CAWSVLIPDTWSSGANVLTF.

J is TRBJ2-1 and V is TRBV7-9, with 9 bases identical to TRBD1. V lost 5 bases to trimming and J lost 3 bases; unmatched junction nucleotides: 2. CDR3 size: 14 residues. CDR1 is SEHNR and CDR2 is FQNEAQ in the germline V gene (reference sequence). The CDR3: CASSRQGDYNEQFF. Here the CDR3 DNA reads TGTGCCAGCAGCCGACAGGGGGACTACAATGAGCAGTTCTTC.

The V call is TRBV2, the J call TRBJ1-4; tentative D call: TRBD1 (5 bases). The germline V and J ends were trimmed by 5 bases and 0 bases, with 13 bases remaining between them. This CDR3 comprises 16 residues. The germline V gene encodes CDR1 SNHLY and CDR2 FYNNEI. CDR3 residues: CASSPDGGTTNEKLFF. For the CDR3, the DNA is TGTGCCAGCAGTCCGGACGGGGGTACAACTAATGAAAAACTGTTTTTT.

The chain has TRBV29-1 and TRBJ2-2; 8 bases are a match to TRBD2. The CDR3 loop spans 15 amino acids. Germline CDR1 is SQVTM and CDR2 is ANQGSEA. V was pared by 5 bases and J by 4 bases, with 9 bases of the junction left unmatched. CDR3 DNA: TGCAGCGTTCGGGGAGCGGGAGAGTTCACCGGGGAGCTGTTTTTT. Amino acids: CSVRGAGEFTGELFF.

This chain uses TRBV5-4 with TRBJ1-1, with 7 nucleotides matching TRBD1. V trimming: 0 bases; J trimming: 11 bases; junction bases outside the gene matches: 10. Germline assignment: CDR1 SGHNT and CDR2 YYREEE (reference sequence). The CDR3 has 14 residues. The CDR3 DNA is TGTGCCAGCAGCTTGGTTGAGGGGGCCGCAAAGGCTTTCTTT. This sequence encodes CASSLVEGAAKAFF. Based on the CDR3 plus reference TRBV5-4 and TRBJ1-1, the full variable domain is ETGVTQSPTHLIKTRGQQVTLRCSSQSGHNTVSWYQQALGQGPQFIFQYYREEENGRGNFPPRFSGLQFPNYSSELNVNALELDDSALYLCASSLVEGAAKAFFGQGTRLTVV.